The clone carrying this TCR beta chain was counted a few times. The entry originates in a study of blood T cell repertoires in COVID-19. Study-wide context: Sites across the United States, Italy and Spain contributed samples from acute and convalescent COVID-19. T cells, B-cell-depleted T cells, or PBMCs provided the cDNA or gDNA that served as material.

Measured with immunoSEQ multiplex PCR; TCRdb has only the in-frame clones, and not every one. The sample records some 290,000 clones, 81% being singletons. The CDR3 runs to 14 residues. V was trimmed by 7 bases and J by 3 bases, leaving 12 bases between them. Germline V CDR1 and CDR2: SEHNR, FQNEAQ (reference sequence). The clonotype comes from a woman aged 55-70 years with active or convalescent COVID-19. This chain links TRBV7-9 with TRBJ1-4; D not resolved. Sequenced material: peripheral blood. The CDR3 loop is CASTPPVSNEKLFF. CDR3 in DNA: TGTGCCAGCACCCCCCCAGTGTCTAATGAAAAACTGTTTTTT.